These 25 T cell receptor beta chains were sequenced from one sample in a study of monozygotic twins with inflammatory bowel disease. TCRdb reprocessed the 5' RACE reads, keeping one entry per CDR3 protein, no DNA. This repertoire includes roughly 100,000 distinct CDR3 sequences. The material sequenced was blood. Receptors originate from a human donor with ulcerative colitis or Crohn's disease, or a healthy co-twin of an affected twin (not recorded which).

The chain has TRBV7-9 and TRBJ1-5. This CDR3 is built from 16 residues. Germline CDR1 reads SEHNR; CDR2 reads FQNEAQ (reference sequence). This chain's CDR3 is CASSLASVNGNQPQHF.

This sequence joins TRBV7-2 and TRBJ2-1; TCRdb reports TRBD2, a call that lacks DNA to check it against. CDR1 SGHTA and CDR2 FQGNSA come from the germline V gene. The CDR3 spans 17 residues. This CDR3 is CASRPFLANVGDNEQFF. Using reference TRBV7-2 and TRBJ2-1 for the parts outside the CDR3, the full variable domain is GAGVSQSPSNKVTEKGKDVELRCDPISGHTALYWYRQSLGQGLEFLIYFQGNSAPDKSGLPSDRFSAERTGGSVSTLTIQRTQQEDSAVYLCASRPFLANVGDNEQFFGPGTRLTVL.

The genes are TRBV5-5 and TRBJ2-5. The CDR3 is 15 amino acids. Germline CDR1 SGHKS, CDR2 YYEKEE (reference sequence). The CDR3 sequence: CASSFRHEFLETQYF.

This sequence joins TRBV9 and TRBJ2-4; TCRdb lists TRBD2, though no DNA is available to test this call. CDR1 is SGDLS, CDR2 YYNGEE, per germline. CDR3 size: 17 residues. The CDR3 reads CASSPGTSGVAKNIQYF.

This sequence joins TRBV18 and TRBJ1-2. CDR1 KGHSH and CDR2 LQKENI come from the germline V gene. The CDR3 consists of 17 residues. The CDR3 sequence: CASSPPGGAVNNYGYTF.

The chain joins TRBV20-1 to TRBJ2-3; the TCRdb call, TRBD2, lacks DNA for checking. Germline values: CDR1 DFQATT, CDR2 SNEGSKA (reference sequence). This CDR3 region has 16 residues. The chain's CDR3 is CSASSGTSAFTDTQYF.

The J gene is TRBJ2-5, the V gene TRBV10-1; TCRdb returns TRBD2, unconfirmable since there is no DNA. CDR3 length: 18 amino acids. In germline, CDR1 is WNHNN, CDR2 SYGVQD (reference sequence). Here the CDR3 reads CASSESLAGVDGEETQYF.

V gene TRBV5-5 combines with J gene TRBJ2-2. Looked up from germline, CDR1 is SGHKS and CDR2 is YYEKEE (reference sequence). The CDR3 totals 15 residues. The CDR3 loop is CASSRAFANTGELFF.

The gene calls are TRBV29-1 and TRBJ2-6; TCRdb picks TRBD1, but there is no DNA to check that call. The V gene's germline CDR1 is SQVTM and CDR2 ANQGSEA. This CDR3 contains 17 residues. This CDR3 is CSVPGTGKSSGANVLTF.

This chain joins TRBV29-1 and TRBJ2-3. From germline, CDR1 is SQVTM and CDR2 ANQGSEA. The CDR3 is 11 residues long. The CDR3 loop reads CSVGDTDTQYF.

CDR3 residues: CAWNPGLVDEQFF. The genes are TRBV30 and TRBJ2-1; TCRdb outputs TRBD2, but without DNA this stays unchecked. Germline CDR1 reads GTSNPN; CDR2 reads SVGIG (reference sequence). CDR3 length: 13 amino acids. The full variable domain, with the rest looked up from reference TRBV30 and TRBJ2-1, is SQTIHQWPATLVQPVGSPLSLECTVEGTSNPNLYWYRQAAGRGLQLLFYSVGIGQISSEVPQNLSASRPQDRQFILSSKKLLLSDSGFYLCAWNPGLVDEQFFGPGTRLTVL.

V gene TRBV11-2 combines with J gene TRBJ2-5. This CDR3 contains 13 residues. The germline V gene has CDR1 SGHAT and CDR2 FQNNGV. The CDR3 region is CASSHSDVETQYF.

V is TRBV9 and J is TRBJ2-3. This CDR3 is built from 15 residues. CDR1 is SGDLS, CDR2 YYNGEE, per germline. The CDR3 loop is CASSVDSASTDTQYF.

The rearrangement uses TRBV18 and TRBJ1-1; with no DNA, the TCRdb D assignment of TRBD1 cannot be verified. CDR1 and CDR2 (germline): KGHSH, LQKENI. The CDR3 extends over 16 amino acids. CDR3 residues: CASSPPRGVVSSEAFF.

The V gene is TRBV20-1, the J gene TRBJ1-5; the TRBD1 assignment by TCRdb is unverifiable without DNA. This CDR3 region has 13 residues. Germline CDR1 and CDR2: DFQATT and SNEGSKA (reference sequence). The chain's CDR3 is CSNARDRNQPQHF.

The chain couples TRBV7-2 to TRBJ1-2; TCRdb lists TRBD1, though no DNA is available to test this call. The CDR3 runs 17 residues. From germline, CDR1 is SGHTA and CDR2 FQGNSA. The CDR3 here is CASSTEEVGGRNYGYTF.

V and J are TRBV20-1 and TRBJ1-5; TCRdb indicates TRBD1, and absent DNA this call remains unverified. Germline V gene data show CDR1 as DFQATT and CDR2 as SNEGSKA (reference sequence). The CDR3 contains 15 residues. CDR3 residues: CSASMTQGENQPQHF.

This sequence joins TRBV24-1 and TRBJ2-1; without DNA, the TCRdb call of TRBD1 cannot be checked. The CDR3 consists of 17 residues. The germline V gene encodes CDR1 KGHDR and CDR2 SFDVKD. CDR3 sequence: CATSDLIGDSLPNEQFF.

The V call is TRBV18, the J call TRBJ2-4; with no DNA, the TCRdb D assignment of TRBD2 cannot be verified. The CDR3 contains 16 residues. CDR1 is KGHSH, CDR2 LQKENI, per germline. The CDR3 loop reads CASSLSVAGVRNIQYF.

V gene TRBV7-6 combines with J gene TRBJ2-1. Germline lookup yields CDR1 SGHVS and CDR2 FNYEAQ. The CDR3 is 15 amino acids. The CDR3 sequence is CASSYSGISSNEQFF.

The gene calls are TRBV11-2 and TRBJ1-1. Germline CDR1 SGHAT, CDR2 FQNNGV. This CDR3 has 15 amino acids. CDR3 sequence: CASSLEGMITLSAFF. The full variable domain, its missing parts supplied by reference TRBV11-2 and TRBJ1-1, is EAGVAQSPRYKIIEKRQSVAFWCNPISGHATLYWYQQILGQGPKLLIQFQNNGVVDDSQLPKDRFSAERLKGVDSTLKIQPAKLEDSAVYLCASSLEGMITLSAFFGQGTRLTVV.

V gene TRBV12-3 or TRBV12-4 combines with J gene TRBJ2-1; the D gene TCRdb calls, TRBD1, cannot be checked with no DNA. This CDR3 has 15 amino acids. The CDR3 here is CASSSRAGAANEQFF.

This chain uses TRBV6-6 with TRBJ1-1. CDR1 MNHNY and CDR2 SVGAGI come from the germline V gene (reference sequence). This CDR3 is 14 amino acids long. CDR3 in amino acids: CASSYSGMNTEAFF.

The rearrangement uses TRBV7-2 and TRBJ1-4; TCRdb gives TRBD1 as the D gene, but with no DNA this cannot be confirmed. The CDR3 is 16 amino acids. Germline lookup yields CDR1 SGHTA and CDR2 FQGNSA. This CDR3 is CASSLTGTATNEKLFF.

The rearrangement uses TRBV14 and TRBJ2-1; the TRBD2 assignment by TCRdb is unverifiable without DNA. The CDR3 has 15 amino acids. Germline assignment: CDR1 SGHDN and CDR2 FVKESK. The CDR3: CASSLSGGVYNEQFF. The entire variable domain, with the rest obtained from reference TRBV14 and TRBJ2-1, is as follows: EAGVTQFPSHSVIEKGQTVTLRCDPISGHDNLYWYRRVMGKEIKFLLHFVKESKQDESGMPNNRFLAERTGGTYSTLKVQPAELEDSGVYFCASSLSGGVYNEQFFGPGTRLTVL.